The clone carrying this T cell receptor beta chain was counted many times. Its antigen remains unknown. TCR beta VDJ combinations and CDR3 sequences were profiled from genomic DNA. MiXCR, run by TCRdb on the reads, gives a single entry per CDR3 protein. The top ten hold under 1.5% of the sample, which has 250,000 to 350,000 distinct CDR3 sequences, 45% to 65% seen once. Flow cytometry had shown expanded CD8+CD57+ cells in the patients chosen for sequencing. The sample is drawn from a study of CD8+CD57+ T cells in acquired aplastic anemia. CDR1 and CDR2 (germline): SGHTS, YDEGEE. This CDR3 is built from 15 residues. Between the trimmed V and J ends, which lost 2 bases and 2 bases, there was a span of 14 bases. Study outcomes and limitations: Patients shared approximately 30 CD8+ CDR3 sequences with controls.

This sequence was found in a human donor with aplastic anemia. The sample was sorted CD4+, CD8+, or CD8+CD57+ T cells (not recorded which) from PBMCs. The chain joins TRBV5-8 to TRBJ2-7, with D maybe TRBD2 (6 bases). This CDR3 is CASSFRRDSPYEQYF. DNA for the CDR3: TGTGCCAGCAGCTTCCGCCGGGACTCTCCCTACGAGCAGTACTTC.